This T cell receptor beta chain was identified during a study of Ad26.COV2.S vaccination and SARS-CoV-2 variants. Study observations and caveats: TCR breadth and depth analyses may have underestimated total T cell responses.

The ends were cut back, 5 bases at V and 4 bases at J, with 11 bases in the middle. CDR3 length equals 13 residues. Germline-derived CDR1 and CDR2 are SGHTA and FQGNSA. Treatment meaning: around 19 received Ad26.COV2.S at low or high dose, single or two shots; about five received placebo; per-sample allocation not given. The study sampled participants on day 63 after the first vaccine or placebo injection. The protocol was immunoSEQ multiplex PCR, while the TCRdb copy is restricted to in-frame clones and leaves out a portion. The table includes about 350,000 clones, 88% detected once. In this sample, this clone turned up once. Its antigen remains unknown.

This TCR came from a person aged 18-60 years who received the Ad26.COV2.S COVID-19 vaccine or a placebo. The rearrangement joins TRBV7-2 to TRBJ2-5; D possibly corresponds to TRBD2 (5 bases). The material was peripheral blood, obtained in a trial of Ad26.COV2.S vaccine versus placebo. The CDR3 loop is CASSPRGSETQYF. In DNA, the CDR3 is TGTGCCAGCAGCCCTCGGGGATCAGAGACCCAGTACTTC.